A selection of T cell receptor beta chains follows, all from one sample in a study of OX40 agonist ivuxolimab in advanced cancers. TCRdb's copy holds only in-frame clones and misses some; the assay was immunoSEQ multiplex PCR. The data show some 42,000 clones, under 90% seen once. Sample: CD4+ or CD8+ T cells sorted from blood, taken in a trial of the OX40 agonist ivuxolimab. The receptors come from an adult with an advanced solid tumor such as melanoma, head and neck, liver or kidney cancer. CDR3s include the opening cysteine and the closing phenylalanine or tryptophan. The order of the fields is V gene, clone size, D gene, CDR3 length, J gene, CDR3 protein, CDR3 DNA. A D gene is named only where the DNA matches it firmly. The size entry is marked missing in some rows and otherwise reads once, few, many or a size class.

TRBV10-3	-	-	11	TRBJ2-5	CATLAEETQYF	TGTGCCACGTTAGCGGAAGAGACCCAGTACTTC
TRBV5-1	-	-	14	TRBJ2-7	CASSLQTPTYEQYF	TGCGCCAGCAGCTTGCAGACACCTACCTACGAGCAGTACTTC
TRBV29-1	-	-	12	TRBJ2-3	CSARGVADTQYF	TGCAGCGCTCGGGGTGTAGCAGATACGCAGTATTTT
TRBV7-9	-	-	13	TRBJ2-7	CASSATVASEQYF	TGTGCCAGCAGCGCTACGGTAGCTTCGGAGCAGTACTTC
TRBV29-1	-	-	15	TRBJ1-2	CSVEGTHSFNYGYTF	TGCAGCGTTGAGGGCACTCACTCCTTTAACTATGGCTACACCTTC
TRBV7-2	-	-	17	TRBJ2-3	CASSLEFDSGSTDTQYF	TGTGCCAGCAGCTTAGAGTTCGATAGCGGTAGCACAGATACGCAGTATTTT
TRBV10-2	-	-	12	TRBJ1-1	CASMPGNTEAFF	TGCGCCAGCATGCCGGGGAACACTGAAGCTTTCTTT
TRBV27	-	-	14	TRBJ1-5	CASSLWSGNQPQHF	TGTGCCAGCAGTTTGTGGTCAGGTAATCAGCCCCAGCATTTT
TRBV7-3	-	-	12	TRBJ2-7	CASSLRSYEQYF	TGTGCCAGCAGCTTAAGGAGCTACGAGCAGTACTTC
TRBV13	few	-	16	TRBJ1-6	CASSLGGSGPQSPLHF	TGTGCCAGCAGCTTAGGAGGCAGCGGCCCCCAATCACCCCTCCACTTT
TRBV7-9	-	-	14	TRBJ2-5	CASSWTTEQETQYF	TGTGCCAGCAGCTGGACGACGGAACAAGAGACCCAGTACTTC
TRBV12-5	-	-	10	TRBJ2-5	CASGQETQYF	TGTGCTAGTGGTCAAGAGACCCAGTACTTC
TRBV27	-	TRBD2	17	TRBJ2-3	CASSLSTSGRVTDTQYF	TGTGCCAGCAGTTTATCGACCAGCGGGAGGGTGACAGATACGCAGTATTTT